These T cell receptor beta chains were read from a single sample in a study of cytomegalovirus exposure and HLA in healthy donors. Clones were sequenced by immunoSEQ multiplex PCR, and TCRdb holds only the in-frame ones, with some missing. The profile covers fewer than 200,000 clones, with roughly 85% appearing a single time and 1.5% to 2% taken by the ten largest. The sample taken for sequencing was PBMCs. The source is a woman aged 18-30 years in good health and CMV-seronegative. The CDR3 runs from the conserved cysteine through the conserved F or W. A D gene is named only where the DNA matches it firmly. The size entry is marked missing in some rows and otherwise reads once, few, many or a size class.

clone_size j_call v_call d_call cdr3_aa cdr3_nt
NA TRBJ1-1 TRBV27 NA CASSGGVTEAFF TGTGCCAGCAGTGGGGGCGTCACTGAAGCTTTCTTT
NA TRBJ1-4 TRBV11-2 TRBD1 CASSLTGGGGEKLFF TGTGCCAGCAGCTTAACAGGGGGCGGCGGAGAAAAACTGTTTTTT
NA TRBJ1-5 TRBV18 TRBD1 CASSPPGQGSQPQHF TGTGCCAGCTCACCACCGGGACAGGGGAGTCAGCCCCAGCATTTT
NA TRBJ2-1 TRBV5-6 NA CASSGVLRPPSGQFF TGTGCCAGCAGCGGAGTCTTACGGCCCCCCAGCGGGCAGTTCTTC
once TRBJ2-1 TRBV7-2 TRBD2 CASSLGLADYNEQFF TGTGCCAGCAGCTTAGGTCTAGCGGACTACAATGAGCAGTTCTTC
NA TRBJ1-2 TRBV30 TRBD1 CAWSVGGRGSYGYTF TGTGCCTGGAGTGTAGGGGGCAGGGGATCCTATGGCTACACCTTC
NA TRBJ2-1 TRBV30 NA CAWTRRGNEQFF TGTGCCTGGACCAGACGGGGGAATGAGCAGTTCTTC
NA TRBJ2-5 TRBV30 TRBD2 CAWSWASGRETQYF TGTGCCTGGAGTTGGGCTAGCGGGCGGGAGACCCAGTACTTC
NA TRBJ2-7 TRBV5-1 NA CASSPIKVGGWYEQYF TGCGCCAGCAGCCCGATAAAGGTTGGAGGGTGGTACGAGCAGTACTTC
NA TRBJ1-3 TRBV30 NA CAWSPTTRSTIYF TGTGCCTGGAGTCCGACCACAAGGAGCACCATATATTTT
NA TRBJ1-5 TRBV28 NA CASSLFAYYSNQPQHF TGTGCCAGCAGTTTATTCGCGTATTATAGCAATCAGCCCCAGCATTTT
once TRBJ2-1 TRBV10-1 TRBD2 CASSRTAGLAGAYNEQFF TGCGCCAGCAGTCGGACAGCGGGACTAGCGGGGGCCTACAATGAGCAGTTCTTC
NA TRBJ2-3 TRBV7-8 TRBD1 CASSSDRVGTDTQYF TGTGCCAGCAGCTCGGACAGGGTCGGCACAGATACGCAGTATTTT
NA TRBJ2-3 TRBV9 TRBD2 CASSSTSGRTDTQYF TGTGCCAGCAGCTCGACTAGCGGGAGAACAGATACGCAGTATTTT
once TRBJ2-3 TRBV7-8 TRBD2 CASSLATSGRTDTQYF TGTGCCAGCAGCTTAGCTACTAGCGGGCGCACAGATACGCAGTATTTT
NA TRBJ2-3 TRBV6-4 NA CASSVRLNTDTQYF TGTGCCAGCAGTGTCCGGTTGAACACAGATACGCAGTATTTT
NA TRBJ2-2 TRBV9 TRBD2 CASSVRLAQNTGELFF TGTGCCAGCAGCGTGCGACTAGCGCAAAACACCGGGGAGCTGTTTTTT
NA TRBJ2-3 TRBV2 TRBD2 CATRRETSGRAGDTQYF TGTGCCACCCGAAGGGAGACTAGCGGGAGGGCCGGAGATACGCAGTATTTT
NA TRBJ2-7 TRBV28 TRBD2 CASSFSTSGGAYEQYF TGTGCCAGCAGTTTCTCGACTAGCGGGGGAGCATACGAGCAGTACTTC
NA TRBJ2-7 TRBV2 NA CASTLQGRYSYEQYF TGTGCCAGCACCCTTCAGGGGCGGTACTCCTACGAGCAGTACTTC
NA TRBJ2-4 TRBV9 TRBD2 CASSVGSSGLAKNIQYF TGTGCCAGCAGCGTAGGTTCTAGCGGGTTAGCCAAAAACATTCAGTACTTC
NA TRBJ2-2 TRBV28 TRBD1 CASSFDRGNTGELFF TGTGCCAGCAGTTTCGACAGGGGAAACACCGGGGAGCTGTTTTTT
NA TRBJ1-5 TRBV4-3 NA CASSQDLNRAQNQPQHF TGCGCCAGCAGCCAAGATTTAAATCGAGCTCAAAATCAGCCCCAGCATTTT
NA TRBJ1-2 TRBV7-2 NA CASSLALWGRLGYGYTF TGTGCCAGCAGCTTAGCGCTCTGGGGGCGGTTGGGCTATGGCTACACCTTC
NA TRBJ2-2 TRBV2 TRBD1 CASSEDRGPTGELFF TGTGCCAGCAGTGAAGACAGGGGTCCCACCGGGGAGCTGTTTTTT
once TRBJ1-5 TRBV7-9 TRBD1 CASTHNLGQGAHQPQHF TGTGCCAGCACCCACAATCTGGGACAGGGAGCGCATCAGCCCCAGCATTTT
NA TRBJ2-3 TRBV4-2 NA CASSQDWRRAITPSTDTQYF TGTGCCAGCAGCCAAGATTGGCGGAGGGCCATCACACCATCCACAGATACGCAGTATTTT
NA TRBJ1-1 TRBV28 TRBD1 CASSSLLGSGGFQGAKRGAFF TGTGCCAGCAGTAGTTTACTGGGTTCAGGGGGGTTTCAAGGGGCCAAACGGGGAGCTTTCTTT
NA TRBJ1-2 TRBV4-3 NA CASSPDRGGGGYGYTF TGCGCCAGCAGCCCCGATCGCGGGGGCGGAGGCTATGGCTACACCTTC
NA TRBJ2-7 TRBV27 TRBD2 CASSTLAGRSYEQYF TGTGCCAGCAGTACCCTAGCGGGACGCTCCTACGAGCAGTACTTC
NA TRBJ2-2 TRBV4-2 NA CASSQTGNLNTGELFF TGTGCCAGCAGCCAGACCGGGAACCTGAACACCGGGGAGCTGTTTTTT
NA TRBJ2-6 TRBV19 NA CASSRGQDSGANVLTF TGTGCCAGTAGCCGTGGGCAGGACTCTGGGGCCAACGTCCTGACTTTC
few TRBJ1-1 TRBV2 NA CAIQGENTEAFF TGTGCCATACAGGGAGAGAACACTGAAGCTTTCTTT
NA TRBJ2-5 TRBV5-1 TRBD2 CASSLGTSGETQYF TGCGCCAGCAGCTTGGGGACTAGCGGGGAGACCCAGTACTTC
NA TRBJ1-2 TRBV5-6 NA CASSLLPGQNYGYTF TGTGCCAGCAGCTTGTTACCCGGACAGAACTATGGCTACACCTTC
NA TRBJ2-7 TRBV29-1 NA CSVGDRSYEQYF TGCAGCGTTGGTGACAGATCCTACGAGCAGTACTTC
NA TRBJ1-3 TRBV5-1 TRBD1 CASSSTGVGNTIYF TGCGCCAGCAGCTCCACAGGGGTCGGAAACACCATATATTTT
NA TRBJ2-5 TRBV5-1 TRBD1 CASSANTGGGETQYF TGCGCCAGCAGCGCAAATACAGGGGGCGGTGAGACCCAGTACTTC
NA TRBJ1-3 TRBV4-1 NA CASSLKEPGNTIYF TGCGCCAGCAGCCTAAAGGAGCCTGGAAACACCATATATTTT
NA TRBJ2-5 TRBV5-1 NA CASSLVTTFQETQYF TGCGCCAGCAGCTTGGTAACAACCTTCCAAGAGACCCAGTACTTC
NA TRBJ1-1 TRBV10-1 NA CASSESGGRTEAFF TGCGCCAGCAGTGAGTCGGGGGGGCGAACTGAAGCTTTCTTT
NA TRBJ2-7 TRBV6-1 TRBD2 CASSVPGETSGSNGEQYF TGTGCCAGCAGTGTTCCTGGGGAGACTAGCGGGAGCAATGGCGAGCAGTACTTC
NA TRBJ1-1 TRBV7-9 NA CSSSLTDNRNTEAFF TGTTCCAGCAGCTTGACAGACAATAGGAACACTGAAGCTTTCTTT
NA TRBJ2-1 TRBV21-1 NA CASSARDSSDEQFF TGTGCCAGCAGCGCGAGGGACAGTTCGGATGAGCAGTTCTTC
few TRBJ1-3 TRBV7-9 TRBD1 CASSDRQGLLDDTIYF TGTGCCAGCAGCGATCGACAGGGTCTTCTCGATGACACCATATATTTT
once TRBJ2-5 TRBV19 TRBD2 CASSITGTSGKETQYF TGTGCCAGTAGTATAACCGGGACTAGCGGAAAAGAGACCCAGTACTTC
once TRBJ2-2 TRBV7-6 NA CASSGRVVNTGELFF TGTGCCAGCAGCGGCCGGGTCGTCAACACCGGGGAGCTGTTTTTT
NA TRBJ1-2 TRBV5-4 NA CASSLSSNYGYTF TGTGCCAGCAGCTTAAGCTCTAACTATGGCTACACCTTC
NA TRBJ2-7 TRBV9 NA CASSVQVGGFKANSYEQYF TGTGCCAGCAGCGTACAGGTAGGAGGGTTTAAGGCCAACTCCTACGAGCAGTACTTC
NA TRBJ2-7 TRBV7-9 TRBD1 CASSWDRGGEQYF TGCGCCAGCAGCTGGGACAGGGGAGGCGAGCAGTACTTC
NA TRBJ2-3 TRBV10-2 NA CASSDGDTQYF TGCGCCAGCAGTGACGGAGATACGCAGTATTTT
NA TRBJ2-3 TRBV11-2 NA CASSLALRTDTQYF TGTGCCAGCAGCCTAGCCCTCCGCACAGATACGCAGTATTTT
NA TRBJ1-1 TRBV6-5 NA CATYTDSMNTEAFF TGTGCCACCTATACCGACAGTATGAACACTGAAGCTTTCTTT
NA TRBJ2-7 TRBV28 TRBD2 CASSEGGLEAYEQYF TGTGCCAGCAGTGAGGGAGGGCTGGAGGCCTACGAGCAGTACTTC
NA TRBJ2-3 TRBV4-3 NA CASSQAAAERTDTQYF TGCGCCAGCAGCCAAGCCGCGGCGGAACGCACAGATACGCAGTATTTT
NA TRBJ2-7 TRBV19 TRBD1 CASSIGGTGSYEQYF TGTGCCAGTAGTATAGGGGGGACAGGGAGCTACGAGCAGTACTTC
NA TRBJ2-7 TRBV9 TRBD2 CASSVASGLALFEQYF TGTGCCAGCAGCGTAGCTTCGGGACTAGCTTTATTCGAGCAGTACTTC
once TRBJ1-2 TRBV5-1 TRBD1 CASSLLGQGVDGYTF TGCGCCAGCAGCTTGTTGGGACAGGGAGTGGATGGCTACACCTTC